This T cell receptor (beta chain) was profiled in a study of cytomegalovirus exposure and HLA in healthy donors. The PCR was carried out with 60 Vbeta primers and 13 Jbeta primers. This table comes from immunoSEQ multiplex PCR, and its TCRdb copy is limited to in-frame clones, with some not included. The table lists 70,000 to 90,000 clones, about 72% of them singletons, with less than 25% in the top ten. Study-level findings and limits: Donor immune exposure was known only as CMV serostatus.

With regard to this clone: Its antigen is not known.

The sample taken for sequencing was PBMCs. This receptor was obtained from a man between 40 and 49 years old in good health and CMV-seropositive.

DNA for the CDR3: TGTGCCTGGCTTCTGGCGGGCGGGAACGAGCAGTACTTC. This codes for CAWLLAGGNEQYF. The chain couples TRBV30 to TRBJ2-5, with a weak D call TRBD2 (6 bases). The J call could be wrong; TRBJ2-7 is a better fit for the DNA end. Germline CDR1 reads GTSNPN; CDR2 reads SVGIG (reference sequence). CDR3 size: 13 residues.